One and the same sample provided the 20 T cell receptor beta chains below, sequenced in a study of blood T cell repertoires in COVID-19. Measured with immunoSEQ multiplex PCR; TCRdb has only the in-frame clones, and not every one. The sample carries 200,000 to 250,000 clones, roughly 81% recorded once. Sequencing input: peripheral blood. These receptors came from a woman between 50 and 59 years old with active or convalescent COVID-19.

V gene TRBV28 combines with J gene TRBJ2-5; a weak D match, TRBD2 (6 bases). The CDR3 extends over 13 amino acids. Germline lookup yields CDR1 MDHEN and CDR2 SYDVKM. Trimming left V 8 bases short and J 2 bases short, with 12 bases between. CDR3 protein: CASRGGLQETQYF. The CDR3 nucleotides are TGTGCCAGCCGTGGAGGGCTTCAAGAGACCCAGTACTTC.

The V call is TRBV3-1 (or the pseudogene TRBV3-2), the J call TRBJ2-3, with a tentative D call TRBD2 (6 bases). The CDR3 is 12 residues long. V was trimmed by 4 bases and J by 6 bases, leaving 8 bases between them. Per the germline V gene, CDR1 is LGHDT and CDR2 is YNNKEL (reference sequence). The CDR3 DNA follows: TGTGCCAGCAGCCGCCGGGGGGATACGCAGTATTTT. This gives the protein CASSRRGDTQYF.

The chain joins TRBV6-2 or TRBV6-3 to TRBJ1-4, with D unclear. CDR1 is MNHEY, CDR2 SVGEGT, per germline. The CDR3 runs to 13 residues. V dropped 6 bases and J dropped 5 bases, with 10 bases sitting between them. The CDR3 here is CASSMTENEKLFF. The CDR3 DNA is TGTGCCAGCAGCATGACTGAGAATGAAAAACTGTTTTTT.

This clone was observed once. V gene TRBV10-1 combines with J gene TRBJ2-3, with TRBD1 matching 7 bases. CDR1 is WNHNN, CDR2 SYGVQD, per germline (reference sequence). This CDR3 is built from 13 residues. Germline trimming cut 9 bases from V and 1 base from J; bases unmatched to any gene: 4. The chain's CDR3 is CASRDSRTDTQYF. Written as DNA, the CDR3 is TGCGCCAGTCGGGACAGCCGCACAGATACGCAGTATTTT.

The gene calls are TRBV5-1 and TRBJ1-4; no definite D call. This CDR3 has 15 amino acids. V was trimmed by 4 bases and J by 0 bases, leaving 10 bases between them. Germline V gene data show CDR1 as SGHRS and CDR2 as YFSETQ. The DNA of the CDR3 is TGCGCCAGCAGCGACACGACGTCAACTAATGAAAAACTGTTTTTT. It encodes CASSDTTSTNEKLFF.

This clone has a single count. The chain couples TRBV7-8 to TRBJ1-1; D might be TRBD1 (6 bases). V lost 8 bases, J lost 7 bases, and 17 bases lay in between. Germline V gene data show CDR1 as SGHVS and CDR2 as FQNEAQ. This CDR3 has 13 amino acids. For the CDR3, the DNA is TGTGCCAGCGGCAGGGGCCCCATCGATGAAGCTTTCTTT. Protein: CASGRGPIDEAFF.

The chain carries TRBV25-1 and TRBJ1-1; no definite D call. This CDR3 contains 13 residues. CDR1 MGHDK and CDR2 SYGVNS come from the germline V gene. V was clipped by 7 bases and J by 1 base, with 10 bases between them. Here the CDR3 DNA reads TGTGCCAGCACTCCATCGGGGAACACTGAAGCTTTCTTT. Translated, it gives CASTPSGNTEAFF.

The rearrangement links TRBV4-1 to TRBJ2-1, with D perhaps matching TRBD1 (5 bases). CDR1 is MGHRA and CDR2 is YSYEKL in the germline V gene. The ends were cut back, 7 bases at V and 5 bases at J, with 18 bases in the middle. This CDR3 region has 15 residues. The CDR3 reads CASTADSRTNNEQFF. In nucleotides, the CDR3 is TGCGCCAGCACCGCCGACAGCCGAACTAACAATGAGCAGTTCTTC.

The rearrangement links TRBV6-5 to TRBJ1-4, with TRBD1 matching over 9 bases. Germline V lookup: CDR1 MNHEY, CDR2 SVGAGI. The CDR3 covers 14 residues. V lost 3 bases to trimming and J lost 8 bases; unmatched junction nucleotides: 4. CDR3 amino acids: CASSYTGGQEKLFF. DNA of the CDR3: TGTGCCAGCAGTTATACAGGGGGCCAGGAAAAACTGTTTTTT.

The chain recombines TRBV3-1 (or the pseudogene TRBV3-2) with TRBJ1-5, with 7 bases fitting TRBD1. The CDR3 has 14 amino acids. With 3 bases clipped from V and 9 bases from J, the junction kept 8 bases outside the gene matches. The germline gives CDR1 LGHDT, CDR2 YNNKEL (reference sequence). The chain's CDR3 is CASSQETGRGPQHF. The CDR3 nucleotides read TGTGCCAGCAGCCAGGAGACAGGGAGAGGGCCCCAGCATTTT.

The chain combines TRBV6-2 or TRBV6-3 with TRBJ1-2; D not resolved. Germline V gives CDR1 MNHEY, CDR2 SVGEGT. CDR3 length equals 16 residues. The germline V and J ends were trimmed by 2 bases and 4 bases, with 17 bases remaining between them. In nucleotides, the CDR3 is TGTGCCAGCAGTTACCAGCGGGCCGTTATGGGCTATGGCTACACCTTC. This translates into CASSYQRAVMGYGYTF.

This sequence joins TRBV2 and TRBJ1-5; a weak D match, TRBD1 (6 bases). Germline-derived CDR1 and CDR2 are SNHLY and FYNNEI. With 1 base removed from V and 4 bases from J, the gap between germline ends came to 11 bases. This CDR3 contains 15 residues. CDR3 DNA: TGTGCCAGCAGTGAAGACAGGGCAGGTAATCAGCCCCAGCATTTT. This translates into CASSEDRAGNQPQHF.

V gene TRBV6-1 combines with J gene TRBJ1-5, with TRBD1 matching 7 bases. Germline lookup yields CDR1 MNHNS and CDR2 SASEGT. The CDR3 sequence is 15 residues long. Losses at the gene ends were 1 base for V and 4 bases for J; bases not matched to a gene: 4. CDR3 sequence (DNA): TGTGCCAGCAGTGAAGGGACAGGTCCTAATCAGCCCCAGCATTTT. Protein sequence: CASSEGTGPNQPQHF.

This chain links TRBV19 with TRBJ2-1; tentative D call: TRBD2 (5 bases). From germline, CDR1 is LNHDA and CDR2 SQIVND (reference sequence). V dropped 3 bases and J dropped 0 bases, with 18 bases sitting between them. The CDR3 spans 18 residues. The CDR3 DNA is TGTGCCAGTAGTATCCCCCTAAACCGGGGAAGCTCCTACAATGAGCAGTTCTTC. It translates to CASSIPLNRGSSYNEQFF.

The chain links TRBV29-1 to TRBJ1-4; TRBD1 is a possible D gene (5 bases). Germline V gene lookup returns CDR1 SQVTM and CDR2 ANQGSEA. This CDR3 comprises 14 residues. V lost 6 bases to trimming and J lost 1 base, with 12 bases between them. The CDR3 coding sequence is TGCAGCGTGACCACAGGCATAACTAATGAAAAACTGTTTTTT. It codes for CSVTTGITNEKLFF.

This chain links TRBV28 with TRBJ1-6; possible D gene TRBD1, 6 bases. This CDR3 has 17 residues. From germline, CDR1 is MDHEN and CDR2 SYDVKM. Trimming took off 2 bases at V and 10 bases at J, with 21 bases between the two ends. The CDR3 DNA reads TGTGCCAGCAGTTTAGCGTCCTCCGGGACAAGACTATCACCCCTCCACTTT. It translates to CASSLASSGTRLSPLHF.

The chain links TRBV10-3 to TRBJ2-5, with D possibly matching TRBD2 (5 bases). CDR3 length: 14 residues. Germline V lookup: CDR1 ENHRY, CDR2 SYGVKD. V was cut by 2 bases and J by 1 base, with 8 bases left in between. The CDR3 nucleotides read TGTGCCATCAGTGAGCCGGGAATCCAAGAGACCCAGTACTTC. Residues: CAISEPGIQETQYF.

The chain couples TRBV24-1 to TRBJ2-3, with D tentatively TRBD1 (5 bases). From germline, CDR1 is KGHDR and CDR2 SFDVKD. The CDR3 contains 13 residues. Trimming took off 5 bases at V and 0 bases at J, with 5 bases between the two ends. The CDR3 DNA reads TGTGCCACCAGTGGACAGAGCACAGATACGCAGTATTTT. This encodes CATSGQSTDTQYF.

This CDR3 reads CASSSPSGEDRYGYTF. Written as DNA, the CDR3 is TGTGCCAGCAGTTCACCCTCGGGAGAAGATCGCTATGGCTACACCTTC. The chain recombines TRBV28 with TRBJ1-2; D not resolved. CDR1 is MDHEN and CDR2 is SYDVKM in the germline V gene. Trimming shortened V by 4 bases and J by 4 bases, and 19 bases separated the two germline ends. The CDR3 length is 16 residues.

The J gene is TRBJ2-1, the V gene TRBV9; D possibly corresponds to TRBD1 (5 bases). V dropped 0 bases and J dropped 8 bases, with 12 bases sitting between them. The CDR3 totals 14 residues. Germline assignment: CDR1 SGDLS and CDR2 YYNGEE. Written as DNA, the CDR3 is TGTGCCAGCAGCGTAGATAATGGGGCAGATGAGCAGTTCTTC. Residues: CASSVDNGADEQFF. Drawing the rest from reference TRBV9 and TRBJ2-1, the complete variable domain is DSGVTQTPKHLITATGQRVTLRCSPRSGDLSVYWYQQSLDQGLQFLIQYYNGEERAKGNILERFSAQQFPDLHSELNLSSLELGDSALYFCASSVDNGADEQFFGPGTRLTVL.